This T cell receptor (beta chain) appears in the sequencing data of a study of blood T cell repertoires in COVID-19. Study background: Both acute and convalescent COVID-19 samples were obtained from the United States, Italy and Spain. T cells, B-cell-depleted T cells, or PBMCs provided the cDNA or gDNA that served as material.

In the original analysis: Estimates of nucleated cell counts were drawn from the amplification of reference gene primers. Assay used: immunoSEQ multiplex PCR; TCRdb lists only in-frame clones, some missing. V and J calls plus clone size are reproduced from that table; the DNA served to infer D and trimming. This sample has approximately 200,000 clones, with 88% found just once. Germline loops: CDR1 PRHDT, CDR2 FYEKMQ (reference sequence). V lost 5 bases to trimming and J lost 4 bases, with 29 bases between them. The CDR3 runs 19 residues. The origin of this receptor is a man between 65 and 85 years old with acute or convalescent COVID-19. The sequenced material came from peripheral blood. This chain joins TRBV13 and TRBJ2-5; D possibly corresponds to TRBD2 (6 bases). CDR3 sequence: CASSRGLREPSGIGETQYF. In nucleotides, the CDR3 is TGTGCCAGCAGCCGGGGACTCAGGGAACCCTCTGGAATTGGAGAGACCCAGTACTTC.